This T cell receptor beta chain was recorded in a study of blood T cells in healthy people across ages. The CDR3 consists of 13 residues. Germline lookup yields CDR1 SGHTA and CDR2 FQGNSA. Aged roughly 6 to 100, donors were systemically healthy Caucasians from Russia. The use of a sample-barcoded 5' primer and a J-beta primer mix characterized a second PCR of roughly 6 to 12 cycles. A template-switch adaptor that had 12 random nucleotides put a tag on each cDNA molecule. TCRdb independently ran MiXCR on the 5' RACE reads; one entry per CDR3 protein. The table includes about 1.6 million distinct CDR3 sequences, about 32% detected once.

This TCR derives from a woman in her thirties in good health. The V gene is TRBV7-2, the J gene TRBJ2-5; the match to TRBD1 covers 7 bases. The J call is in doubt because the DNA end fits TRBJ2-7 better. Sequencing was carried out using blood. CDR3 nucleotides: TGTGCCAGCAGCTTCGGACAGGCCGCCGAGCAGTACTTC. Translated: CASSFGQAAEQYF.